The clone carrying this TCR beta chain was seen only once. The data belong to a study of shared clonotypes between healthy human individuals. Study-wide context: CD4 naive and CD4 memory each took three plates per donor, while CD8 naive took two and CD8 memory one.

Clones were read by immunoSEQ multiplex PCR, and TCRdb kept only the in-frame ones, dropping some. This repertoire shows millions of clones, 95% found once; its top ten account for about 0.13%. Looked up from germline, CDR1 is SGHAT and CDR2 is FQNNGV. Trimming cost V 1 base and J 0 bases; bases outside gene matches: 6. The CDR3 spans 17 residues. Healthy HIV-negative adults without recent acute infections or vaccinations served as donors. This TCR derives from a man aged 18 to 30 in good health. The rearrangement links TRBV11-2 to TRBJ1-2; 9 nucleotides line up with TRBD1. The sequenced material came from naive CD4+ T cells sorted from blood. Subset reported: CD45RA+ positively selected. For the CDR3, the DNA is TGTGCCAGCAGCTTAGTTGGGACAGGGTTCTCTAACTATGGCTACACCTTC. Encoded protein: CASSLVGTGFSNYGYTF.